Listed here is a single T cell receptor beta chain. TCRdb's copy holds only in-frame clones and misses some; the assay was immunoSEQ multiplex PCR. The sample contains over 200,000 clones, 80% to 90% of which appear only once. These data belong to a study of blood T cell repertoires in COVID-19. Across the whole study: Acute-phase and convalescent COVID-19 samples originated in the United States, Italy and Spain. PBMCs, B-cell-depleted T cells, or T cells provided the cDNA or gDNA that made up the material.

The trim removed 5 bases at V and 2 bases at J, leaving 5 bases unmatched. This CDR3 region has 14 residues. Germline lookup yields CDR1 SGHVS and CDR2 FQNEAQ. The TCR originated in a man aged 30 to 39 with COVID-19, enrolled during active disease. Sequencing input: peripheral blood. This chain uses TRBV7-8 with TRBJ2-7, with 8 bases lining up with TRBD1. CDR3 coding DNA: TGTGCCAGCAGCATAGGACAGGGTGCCTACGAGCAGTACTTC. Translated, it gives CASSIGQGAYEQYF.